A single sample is the source of the 3 T cell receptor beta chains below, sequenced in a study of T-cell reconstitution after alpha-beta-depleted transplantation in children. Preparation of the TCRbeta library involved a method that used unique molecular identifiers. TCRdb analysed the PCR reads with MiXCR anew, one entry per CDR3 protein. The table records around 400,000 distinct CDR3 sequences, approximately 10% of them present only once. Sequencing was performed on PBMCs from the stem cell graft donor, taken from the stem cell graft. These receptors originate from a human donor who donated a stem cell graft to a child with acute myeloid leukemia.

This clonotype was seen at least ten times. The chain combines TRBV7-3 with TRBJ2-1, with D perhaps matching TRBD1 (6 bases). Trimming cost V 4 bases and J 3 bases, with 7 bases left between them. Germline V gives CDR1 SGHTA, CDR2 FQGTGA. The CDR3 length is 13 residues. In nucleotides, the CDR3 is TGTGCCAGCAGCTCGGACAGCTACAATGAGCAGTTCTTC. Protein: CASSSDSYNEQFF.

This clonotype was seen more than once but under ten times. This rearrangement joins TRBV7-8 to TRBJ2-4; unclear D gene. The V gene lost 5 bases and the J gene lost 0 bases, with 11 bases spanning the gap. Germline V CDR1 and CDR2: SGHVS, FQNEAQ. This CDR3 is 15 amino acids long. The CDR3 DNA reads TGTGCCAGCAGCACAGCTCCCTTAGCCAAAAACATTCAGTACTTC. Its protein is CASSTAPLAKNIQYF.

The rearrangement links TRBV27 to TRBJ2-2; D gene unclear. Looked up from germline, CDR1 is MNHEY and CDR2 is SMNVEV (reference sequence). Trimming took 3 bases from V and 4 from J, leaving 6 bases between them. The CDR3 is made up of 13 amino acids. CDR3 nucleotide sequence: TGTGCCAGCAGTTTCGGCCGCACCGGGGAGCTGTTTTTT. It specifies CASSFGRTGELFF.